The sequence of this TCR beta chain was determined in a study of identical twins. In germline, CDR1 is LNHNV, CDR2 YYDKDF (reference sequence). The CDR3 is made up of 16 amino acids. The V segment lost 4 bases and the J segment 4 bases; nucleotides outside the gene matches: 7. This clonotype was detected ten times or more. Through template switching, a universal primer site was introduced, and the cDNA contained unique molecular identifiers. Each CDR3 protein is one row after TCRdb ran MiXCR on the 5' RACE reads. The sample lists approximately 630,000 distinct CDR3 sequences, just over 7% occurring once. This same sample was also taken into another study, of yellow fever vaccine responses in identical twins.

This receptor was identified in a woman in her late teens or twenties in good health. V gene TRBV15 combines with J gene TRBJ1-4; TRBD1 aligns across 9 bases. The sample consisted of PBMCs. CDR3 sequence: CATSIGTGYDNEKLFF. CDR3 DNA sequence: TGTGCCACCAGCATCGGGACAGGGTATGATAATGAAAAACTGTTTTTT. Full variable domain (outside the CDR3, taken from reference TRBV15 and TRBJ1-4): DAMVIQNPRYQVTQFGKPVTLSCSQTLNHNVMYWYQQKSSQAPKLLFHYYDKDFNNEADTPDNFQSRRPNTSFCFLDIRSPGLGDTAMYLCATSIGTGYDNEKLFFGSGTQLSVL.